Listed here is a single T cell receptor beta chain. In the original analysis: Using reference gene primer amplification, nucleated cell counts were estimated. Sequencing used immunoSEQ multiplex PCR; TCRdb keeps in-frame clones, though not all of them. The V and J calls and the clone size are those of that table, but D and trimming were determined from the DNA. Found here are some 260,000 clones, approximately 90% of them singletons; the top ten hold around 2.2%. The sample originates from a study of blood T cell repertoires in COVID-19. Study context: COVID-19 samples, acute and convalescent, were from the United States, Italy and Spain.

The length of the CDR3 is 14 residues. The germline V and J ends were trimmed by 6 bases and 4 bases, with 14 bases remaining between them. Germline V CDR1 and CDR2: KGHSH, LQKENI. The TCR originated in a middle-aged woman who had recovered from COVID-19. V is TRBV18 and J is TRBJ2-3, with D possibly TRBD1 on 5 matching bases. The material sequenced was peripheral blood. Here the CDR3 reads CASSLQTGADTQYF. DNA for the CDR3: TGTGCCAGCTCTCTACAAACAGGCGCAGATACGCAGTATTTT.